This TCR beta chain was recorded in a study of post-analysis software for immune sequencing data. Tagging with unique molecular identifiers was a feature of the TCR beta cDNA libraries. TCRdb redid the calling of the PCR reads with MiXCR, one entry per CDR3 protein. Among 800,000 to 950,000 distinct CDR3 sequences listed, about 57% were seen once. A remark on this clonotype: Its antigen is currently unknown.

Findings and limits, study-wide: Comparison of patients with controls showed 5 or 6 TRBV segments more frequent in patients, TRBV5-6, TRBV5-1 and TRBV20-1 among them.

CDR3 length: 14 residues. V was clipped by 6 bases and J by 6 bases, with 16 bases between them. CDR1 SGHRS and CDR2 YFSETQ come from the germline V gene. Source material: blood. V is TRBV5-1 and J is TRBJ2-1; D gene ambiguous. This TCR was recovered from a girl aged 5-17 years with multiple sclerosis. CDR3: CASTTKPAVNEQFF. In nucleotides, the CDR3 is TGCGCCAGCACCACGAAACCAGCCGTCAATGAGCAGTTCTTC.